This TCR beta chain emerged from a study of shared clonotypes between healthy human individuals. Trimming cost V 6 bases and J 3 bases, with 8 bases left between them. The CDR3 sequence is 12 residues long. CDR1 and CDR2 from the germline V gene are MDHEN and SYDVKM. Clones were read by immunoSEQ multiplex PCR, and TCRdb kept only the in-frame ones, dropping some. The data contain some 790,000 clones, 55% to 80% of them singletons. This clone was seen ten or more times. Its cognate antigen is unknown. The authors divided CD4+ cells into CD45RA+ naive and CD45RA-negative memory subsets. Study outcomes and limitations: Researchers sampled blood only, noting tissue repertoires likely differ.

Sequenced: memory CD4+ T cells sorted from blood. Sample subset: CD45RA-negative fraction. This TCR was sampled from a woman aged 25 to 39 in good health. The chain links TRBV28 to TRBJ1-2, with unresolved D. The CDR3 loop reads CASRVVDYGYTF. CDR3 sequence (DNA): TGTGCCAGCAGGGTCGTAGACTATGGCTACACCTTC.